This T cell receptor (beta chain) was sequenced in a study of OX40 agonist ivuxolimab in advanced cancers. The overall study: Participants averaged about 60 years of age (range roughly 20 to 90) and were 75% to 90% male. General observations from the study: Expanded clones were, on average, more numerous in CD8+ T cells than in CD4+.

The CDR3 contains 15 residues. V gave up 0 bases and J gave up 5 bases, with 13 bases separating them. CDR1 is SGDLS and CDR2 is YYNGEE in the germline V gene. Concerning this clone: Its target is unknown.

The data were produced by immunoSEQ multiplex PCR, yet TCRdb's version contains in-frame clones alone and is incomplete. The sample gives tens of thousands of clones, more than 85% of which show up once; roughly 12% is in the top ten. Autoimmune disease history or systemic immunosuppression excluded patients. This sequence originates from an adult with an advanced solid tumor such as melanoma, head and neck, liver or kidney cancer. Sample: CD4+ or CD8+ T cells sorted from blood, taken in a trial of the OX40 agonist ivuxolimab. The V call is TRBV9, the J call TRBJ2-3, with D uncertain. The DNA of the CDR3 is TGTGCCAGCAGCGTAGAGCCGGGTTCAGGAGATACGCAGTATTTT. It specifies CASSVEPGSGDTQYF.